The sequence of this TCR beta chain was determined in a study of blood T cell repertoires in COVID-19. Germline CDR1 is LNHDA and CDR2 is SQIVND (reference sequence). This CDR3 region has 14 residues. Trimming took 3 bases from V and 0 from J, leaving 6 bases between them. This table comes from immunoSEQ multiplex PCR, and its TCRdb copy is limited to in-frame clones, with some not included. The table lists roughly 170,000 clones, around 87% of them singletons. The receptor comes from a man aged 35-49 years with active or convalescent COVID-19. The chain has TRBV19 and TRBJ1-3, with no clear D. Sequenced input: peripheral blood. The CDR3 loop is CASSILSSGNTIYF. The DNA for the CDR3 is TGTGCCAGTAGTATTCTGAGCTCTGGAAACACCATATATTTT.